This TCR beta chain was profiled in a study of human T cells and chemical hapten exposure (dated by TCRdb to the early 2020s). Regarding the study in general: For sensitization, 2% DPC in acetone was applied to a roughly 2 cm by roughly 2 cm area of upper inner arm skin. Throughout the approximately 25-week study period, patients were also given weekly therapeutic DPC doses on the scalp. Patch tests used Finn chambers with 0.01% DPC on the upper back, scored after 6 days by International Contact Dermatitis Research Group standards. Alopecia areata with under or over 50% scalp involvement, alopecia totalis and alopecia universalis were represented in the patient cohort, which was mostly female. Libraries were combined into a pool for sequencing, and differences in TCR yield between samples came mainly from small differences in library volumes within the pool. Peripheral blood TCR repertoire changes were tracked in vivo in alopecia patients during primary and secondary sensitization to the hapten diphenylcyclopropenone (DPC). Patient blood was sampled pre-sensitization (week 0) and at 2, 6 and about 24 weeks after DPC sensitization. About 30 alopecia patients provided blood for TCR sequencing at one to four time points (pre-sensitization, 2, 6 and 24 weeks). Here is what the overall study found, with its caveats: A positive correlation was found between the number of PT1 expanded TCRs and patch test score, with significance reached at thresholds 8, 16 and 32 but not 4. Expanded TCRs formed significantly more large CDR3 similarity clusters than pre-sensitization or healthy control sets, consistent with antigen-driven responses. No change with DPC sensitization was found in the number of TCRs above 1 in 1000 frequency, and no evidence of global repertoire structure alterations was found. All patients had alopecia, a presumed autoimmune disease, so their immune response might differ from that of healthy individuals. After repeated subsampling, the strength of the expansion versus patch-test correlation and the threshold at which it became significant changed.

As for this clonotype: Its antigen remains unidentified. One base away there is no much larger clone; base qualities are not given.

From the cysteine through the phenylalanine, the CDR3 covers 15 amino acids. The only DNA kept is the CDR3, 45 bases in frame from the first base. The germline V gene encodes CDR1 SGHTA and CDR2 FQGTGA. V and J lose 4 bases and 2 bases, and a span of 13 bases separates them. Explained via the paper, the time point label denotes: patch test 1, 2 weeks after DPC sensitization. The sample's treatment or condition label is to be understood as: therapeutic diphenylcyclopropenone sensitization with weekly scalp DPC. Blood at each patch-test visit was drawn before the patch test was applied. To be eligible, patients had to be aged 18 to 70, diagnosed with alopecia and judged suitable for DPC therapy, while pregnant patients were excluded. Total RNA was isolated from unfractionated whole blood collected in Tempus Blood RNA tubes. The library was produced with RACE. The sequencing machine was a NextSeq 500. Library preparation attached unique molecular identifiers to individual cDNA molecules for quantitative, reproducible TCR counting. For every blood RNA sample, sequencing covered both the TCR alpha and TCR beta chains. In the original analysis: The median number of TCRs per sample was 90,000 to 100,000, ranging from roughly 20,000 to 690,600. V, J and CDR3 annotation of the TCR reads was carried out using the Decombinator software suite. For the PS versus PT1 abundance plots, all samples were subsampled to the same number of TCRs (28,000). TCRs were defined as expanded if absent before sensitization and observed at least eight times at the 2-week time point. TCRdb ran its own pipeline on the public reads, namely fastp trimming at Q25 and MiXCR clone calling, and kept in-frame beta chains. Rows merge per CDR3 protein into single entries with the most common DNA and genes. These V and J calls rely on TCRdb rather than the paper's analysis. This sample holds some 400,000 distinct CDR3 sequences; more than 4.5% were observed only once. Approximately 2.1% of the sample belongs to the ten largest clones.

The receptor chain draws on TRBV7-3 and TRBJ2-3; the D segment cannot be called with confidence. Material: whole blood, obtained in connection with sensitization to the hapten diphenylcyclopropenone (DPC). This TCR came from a woman between 45 and 65 years old with alopecia areata. Some clones in this sample may be carry-over from other donors' samples. CDR3 sequence: CASSSTGLYTDTQYF. At the DNA level, the sequence is TGTGCCAGCAGCTCCACCGGGCTTTACACAGATACGCAGTATTTT.